One and the same sample provided the 30 T cell receptor beta chains below, sequenced in a study of blood T cell repertoires in COVID-19. Profiled with immunoSEQ multiplex PCR; TCRdb holds only in-frame clones, not every one. Among a few hundred thousand clones listed, about nine tenths were seen once. The sample consisted of PBMCs or T cells enriched from blood (not recorded which). The source is a woman aged 18-29 years who had recovered from COVID-19.

This rearrangement joins TRBV2 to TRBJ1-4; 7 bases match TRBD1. CDR1 is SNHLY, CDR2 FYNNEI, per germline. This CDR3 has 15 amino acids. The junction had 11 bases not matched to a gene; V was cut back by 6 bases and J by 7 bases. CDR3 DNA sequence: TGTGCCAGCAGGTCGTCAGGGGGATTACGTGAAAAACTGTTTTTT. Translation gives CASRSSGGLREKLFF.

The chain employs TRBV18 and TRBJ1-2, with unresolved D. Trimming took off 2 bases at V and 7 bases at J, with 11 bases between the two ends. The CDR3 runs to 13 residues. Per germline, CDR1 KGHSH and CDR2 LQKENI. This chain's CDR3 is CASSPGSYPGYTF. CDR3 nucleotide sequence: TGTGCCAGCTCACCAGGGAGTTACCCTGGCTACACCTTC. The whole variable domain, remainder taken from reference TRBV18 and TRBJ1-2, is NAGVMQNPRHLVRRRGQEARLRCSPMKGHSHVYWYRQLPEEGLKFMVYLQKENIIDESGMPKERFSAEFPKEGPSILRIQQVVRGDSAAYFCASSPGSYPGYTFGSGTRLTVV.

This chain joins TRBV18 and TRBJ1-5; D not certain. The CDR3 runs 17 residues. The germline V gene encodes CDR1 KGHSH and CDR2 LQKENI. Deletions cut 5 bases from V and 3 bases from J, with 20 bases between. CDR3 nucleotide sequence: TGTGCCAGCTCAGAGAGATCAGCGGGATTATACAATCAGCCCCAGCATTTT. This translates into CASSERSAGLYNQPQHF.

This chain joins TRBV25-1 and TRBJ2-5, with 7 nucleotides matching TRBD2. Germline assignment: CDR1 MGHDK and CDR2 SYGVNS. The V segment lost 1 base and the J segment 5 bases; nucleotides outside the gene matches: 7. The CDR3 has 15 amino acids. The CDR3 spells CASSESGRGGETQYF. CDR3 DNA sequence: TGTGCCAGCAGTGAATCAGGGAGGGGCGGGGAGACCCAGTACTTC.

The gene calls are TRBV3-1 (or the pseudogene TRBV3-2) and TRBJ1-2, with D maybe TRBD1 (5 bases). V was trimmed by 0 bases and J by 4 bases, leaving 15 bases between them. Per germline, CDR1 LGHDT and CDR2 YNNKEL (reference sequence). The CDR3 covers 16 residues. CDR3 region: CASSQDGVAGLYGYTF. The CDR3 DNA sequence: TGTGCCAGCAGCCAAGACGGAGTTGCAGGGCTCTATGGCTACACCTTC.

The chain employs TRBV28 and TRBJ2-3, with TRBD1 matching 7 bases. V lost 6 bases to trimming and J lost 3 bases; unmatched junction nucleotides: 6. Germline V gene lookup returns CDR1 MDHEN and CDR2 SYDVKM. This CDR3 is 14 amino acids long. The CDR3 reads CASRAGTVTDTQYF. The CDR3 region has the DNA TGTGCCAGCAGAGCCGGGACAGTAACAGATACGCAGTATTTT.

This clone appeared once. The chain has TRBV3-1 (or the pseudogene TRBV3-2) and TRBJ2-7, with D perhaps matching TRBD2 (6 bases). The V end lost 4 bases, the J end lost 0 bases, and 10 bases lay between the germline ends. The CDR3 is 14 amino acids. CDR1 LGHDT and CDR2 YNNKEL come from the germline V gene (reference sequence). CDR3 nucleotides: TGTGCCAGCAGCCTCGCGGGGACCTCCTACGAGCAGTACTTC. Its protein product is CASSLAGTSYEQYF.

This chain connects TRBV5-6 to TRBJ2-3, with D possibly matching TRBD1 (5 bases). The germline V gene has CDR1 SGHDT and CDR2 YYEEEE. The CDR3 is 15 residues long. Trimming removed 1 base at V and 3 bases at J, with 12 bases between. CDR3 region: CASSLWQGWTDTQYF. The CDR3 DNA follows: TGTGCCAGCAGCTTGTGGCAGGGATGGACAGATACGCAGTATTTT.

V gene TRBV30 combines with J gene TRBJ2-1, with 7 positions matching TRBD2. Germline assignment: CDR1 GTSNPN and CDR2 SVGIG (reference sequence). The CDR3 is made up of 15 amino acids. V shed 7 bases and J 2 bases; nucleotides not matched to a gene: 11. The CDR3, as DNA: TGTGCCTTAACCTTAGCGGGCCCTGCCTACAATGAGCAGTTCTTC. Translating it yields CALTLAGPAYNEQFF.

The rearrangement uses TRBV11-2 and TRBJ1-1; the D is unclear. The CDR3 is 15 residues long. Germline values: CDR1 SGHAT, CDR2 FQNNGV. Trimming removed 0 bases from V and 4 bases from J, with 12 bases in between. CDR3 nucleotides: TGTGCCAGCAGCTTAGATGTGGCGTGGAGCACTGAAGCTTTCTTT. Translation: CASSLDVAWSTEAFF.

CDR3 protein: CASSPPDSRIEAFF. CDR3 coding DNA: TGTGCCAGCTCACCACCGGACAGCAGGATTGAAGCTTTCTTT. The chain joins TRBV18 to TRBJ1-1; D perhaps matches TRBD1 (6 bases). V lost 0 bases and J lost 7, with 12 bases in between. The CDR3 loop spans 14 amino acids. The germline V gene has CDR1 KGHSH and CDR2 LQKENI.

The chain couples TRBV24-1 to TRBJ1-5; no firm D call. In germline, CDR1 is KGHDR, CDR2 SFDVKD. The CDR3 has 14 amino acids. Trimming stripped 5 bases from V and 0 bases from J, with 7 bases between. The CDR3 coding sequence is TGTGCCACCAGTGGAGGAAATAGCAATCAGCCCCAGCATTTT. This translates into CATSGGNSNQPQHF.

The chain couples TRBV30 to TRBJ2-7; 7 positions match TRBD2. This CDR3 is built from 11 residues. V lost 4 bases to trimming and J lost 4 bases; unmatched junction nucleotides: 1. In germline, CDR1 is GTSNPN, CDR2 SVGIG (reference sequence). This CDR3 is CAWTSGYEQYF. CDR3 nucleotide sequence: TGTGCCTGGACTAGCGGTTACGAGCAGTACTTC.

J is TRBJ1-1 and V is TRBV10-2; tentatively, D is TRBD1 (5 bases). The ends were cut back, 6 bases at V and 1 base at J, with 12 bases in the middle. Germline V gives CDR1 WSHSY, CDR2 SAAADI. The length of the CDR3 is 14 residues. CDR3 region: CASRNLQENTEAFF. The CDR3 coding sequence is TGCGCCAGCAGAAACCTACAGGAGAACACTGAAGCTTTCTTT.

This sequence joins TRBV4-1 and TRBJ1-1, with a tentative D call TRBD1 (5 bases). The germline V gene encodes CDR1 MGHRA and CDR2 YSYEKL. This CDR3 spans 14 amino acids. The V and J ends lost 1 base and 4 bases respectively, with 10 bases between them. This CDR3 reads CASSQGDWGTEAFF. For the CDR3, the DNA is TGCGCCAGCAGCCAAGGGGACTGGGGCACTGAAGCTTTCTTT.

The rearrangement uses TRBV18 and TRBJ2-2; 10 nucleotides line up with TRBD1. The CDR3 is 17 amino acids. Germline V CDR1 and CDR2: KGHSH, LQKENI. The V segment lost 3 bases and the J segment 2 bases; nucleotides outside the gene matches: 6. The chain's CDR3 is CASSPSGQGTNTGELFF. CDR3 DNA sequence: TGTGCCAGCTCACCTTCGGGACAGGGGACTAACACCGGGGAGCTGTTTTTT.

The chain combines TRBV5-5 with TRBJ2-6; 7 nucleotides line up with TRBD2. The CDR3 extends over 15 amino acids. Germline values: CDR1 SGHKS, CDR2 YYEKEE (reference sequence). V lost 3 bases to trimming and J lost 2 bases; unmatched junction nucleotides: 2. The chain's CDR3 is CASSSRGAGANVLTF. The CDR3 nucleotides are TGTGCCAGCAGCTCCCGGGGGGCTGGGGCCAACGTCCTGACTTTC.

The rearrangement uses TRBV4-1 and TRBJ1-3, with D perhaps TRBD1 (5 bases). The V end lost 2 bases, the J end lost 1 base, and 15 bases lay between the germline ends. This CDR3 region has 17 residues. Germline CDR1 is MGHRA and CDR2 is YSYEKL. In nucleotides, the CDR3 is TGCGCCAGCAGCCAACATGGGGGGTTTGGATCTGGAAACACCATATATTTT. Translated, it gives CASSQHGGFGSGNTIYF.

This chain connects TRBV15 to TRBJ2-2, with D unresolved. CDR3 length: 14 amino acids. V was trimmed by 5 bases and J by 2 bases, leaving 9 bases between them. Germline lookup yields CDR1 LNHNV and CDR2 YYDKDF (reference sequence). In nucleotides, the CDR3 is TGTGCCACCAGCCCCAGAATAAACACCGGGGAGCTGTTTTTT. Translated, it gives CATSPRINTGELFF.

CDR3 coding DNA: TGTGCCAGCACCGGGACGGGGGGCACTGAAGCTTTCTTT. Its protein is CASTGTGGTEAFF. The chain recombines TRBV6-1 with TRBJ1-1, with a possible D match to TRBD1 (5 bases). Germline assignment: CDR1 MNHNS and CDR2 SASEGT. The CDR3 runs to 13 residues. V gave up 7 bases and J gave up 4 bases, with 13 bases separating them.

The chain has TRBV18 and TRBJ1-2; no firm D call. There are 14 residues in the CDR3. The germline gives CDR1 KGHSH, CDR2 LQKENI. The V end was cut by 0 bases, the J end by 4 bases, with 9 bases between. The chain's CDR3 is CASSPPSGPYGYTF. In DNA form, the CDR3 reads TGTGCCAGCTCACCACCGTCAGGCCCCTATGGCTACACCTTC.

V usage is TRBV4-2 and J usage is TRBJ1-2; D not certain. The CDR3 loop spans 16 amino acids. Germline CDR1 LGHNA, CDR2 YNFKEQ. V gave up 0 bases and J gave up 4 bases, with 15 bases separating them. Here the CDR3 reads CASSQDHEHPSYGYTF. CDR3 nucleotide sequence: TGTGCCAGCAGCCAAGATCATGAACATCCGTCCTATGGCTACACCTTC.

The CDR3 DNA follows: TGTGCCAGCAGTCAATCGGACAGGGGAATTGAAGCTTTCTTT. Translating gives CASSQSDRGIEAFF. This rearrangement joins TRBV3-1 (or the pseudogene TRBV3-2) to TRBJ1-1; 9 nucleotides agree with TRBD1. Trimming at V came to 6 bases and at J to 7 bases, leaving 9 bases not matched to a gene. CDR1 is LGHDT, CDR2 YNNKEL, per germline (reference sequence). This CDR3 has 14 residues.

The chain links TRBV5-1 to TRBJ2-1; D is perhaps TRBD1 (5 bases). CDR3 size: 14 residues. CDR1 and CDR2 (germline): SGHRS, YFSETQ. V lost 0 bases, J lost 5 bases, and 9 bases lay in between. The CDR3: CASSLGGLNNEQFF. In DNA, the CDR3 is TGCGCCAGCAGCTTGGGGGGCTTAAACAATGAGCAGTTCTTC.

This chain joins TRBV29-1 and TRBJ1-1; 7 positions agree with TRBD1. This CDR3 has 11 residues. The germline V gene encodes CDR1 SQVTM and CDR2 ANQGSEA. The CDR3 region has the DNA TGCGGAACGGAGGGCGGGACAGTATCTTTCTTT. Translation: CGTEGGTVSFF.

The table lists this clone with a few counts. The genes are TRBV5-6 and TRBJ1-4; 9 bases fit TRBD1. CDR3 size: 15 residues. Trimming at V came to 4 bases and at J to 8 bases, leaving 9 bases not matched to a gene. CDR1 is SGHDT and CDR2 is YYEEEE in the germline V gene. CDR3 coding DNA: TGTGCCAGCAGCCCCTTCACAGGGGGCGAAGAAAAACTGTTTTTT. Protein sequence: CASSPFTGGEEKLFF.

The chain couples TRBV10-3 to TRBJ1-6, with D uncertain. The V end lost 3 bases, the J end lost 7 bases, and 4 bases lay between the germline ends. The CDR3 sequence is 12 residues long. Germline values: CDR1 ENHRY, CDR2 SYGVKD. The CDR3 loop reads CAISERNSPLHF. The CDR3 DNA is TGTGCCATCAGTGAACGGAATTCACCCCTCCACTTT.

The chain has TRBV20-1 and TRBJ1-2; D may be TRBD1 (6 bases). The V end lost 8 bases, the J end lost 6 bases, and 13 bases lay between the germline ends. CDR3 length: 11 residues. Germline CDR1 and CDR2: DFQATT and SNEGSKA (reference sequence). This CDR3 is CSCQGIDGYTF. As DNA, the CDR3 is TGCAGTTGTCAGGGGATCGATGGCTACACCTTC.

V gene TRBV5-1 combines with J gene TRBJ2-7; D may be TRBD1 (6 bases). Trimming shortened V by 0 bases and J by 4 bases, and 11 bases separated the two germline ends. The CDR3 has 14 amino acids. Germline V gene lookup returns CDR1 SGHRS and CDR2 YFSETQ. The DNA for the CDR3 is TGCGCCAGCAGCTTGGGTCAGGGGATTTACGAGCAGTACTTC. Translation: CASSLGQGIYEQYF.

The chain links TRBV7-8 to TRBJ2-7; 10 positions agree with TRBD2. Per the germline V gene, CDR1 is SGHVS and CDR2 is FQNEAQ. Germline trimming cut 0 bases from V and 4 bases from J; bases unmatched to any gene: 3. This CDR3 spans 15 amino acids. The CDR3 DNA reads TGTGCCAGCAGCTTAGCTAGCGGGGGGATGTACGAGCAGTACTTC. This encodes CASSLASGGMYEQYF.